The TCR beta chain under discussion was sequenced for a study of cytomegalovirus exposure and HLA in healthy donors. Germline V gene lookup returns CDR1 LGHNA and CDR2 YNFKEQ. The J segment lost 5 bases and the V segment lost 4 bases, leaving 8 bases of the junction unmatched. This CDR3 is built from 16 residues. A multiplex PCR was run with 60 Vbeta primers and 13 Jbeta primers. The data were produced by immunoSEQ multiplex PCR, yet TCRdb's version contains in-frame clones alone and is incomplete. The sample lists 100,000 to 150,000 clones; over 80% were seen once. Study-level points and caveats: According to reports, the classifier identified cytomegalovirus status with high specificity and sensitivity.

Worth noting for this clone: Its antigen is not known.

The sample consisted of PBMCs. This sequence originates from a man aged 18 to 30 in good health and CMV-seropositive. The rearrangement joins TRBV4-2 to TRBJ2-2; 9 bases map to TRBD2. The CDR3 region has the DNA TGTGCCAGCAGCCCCTTAGCGGGGGCCTTAACCGGGGAGCTGTTTTTT. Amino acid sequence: CASSPLAGALTGELFF.